This is a list of T cell receptor beta chains from one sample in a study of CXCR3-negative and CXCR3-positive naive CD8 T cells. Each CDR3 protein gets one entry in TCRdb, which reprocessed the 5' RACE reads and gives no DNA. The sample totals 120,000 to 150,000 distinct CDR3 sequences. Sequencing was done on a sample of naive CXCR3+ CD8+ T cells from blood. These receptors all stem from a human donor in good health. Some clones in this sample may be carry-over from other donors' samples. The CDR3 runs from the conserved cysteine through the conserved F or W. The order of the fields is J gene, V gene, CDR3 protein.

>TRBJ1-1|TRBV7-3
CASSEQGNTEAFF
>TRBJ1-1|TRBV6-1
CARYSEGGAFF
>TRBJ2-7|TRBV19
CASSADDVPPYEQYF
>TRBJ2-1|TRBV28
CAIRGGAFEQFF
>TRBJ2-7|TRBV7-9
CASSSPDRAGEQYF
>TRBJ1-5|TRBV10-3
CAISESGPGYSNQPQHF
>TRBJ1-5|TRBV25-1
CASSGGTQPQHF
>TRBJ1-2|TRBV7-8
CASSLAGQGYTF
>TRBJ2-2|TRBV29-1
CSVPIRTGELFF
>TRBJ2-2|TRBV7-9
CASSRGRNNTGELFF
>TRBJ2-5|TRBV12-3/TRBV12-4
CASSLVSGYQETQYF
>TRBJ2-7|TRBV20-1
CSARVRGTYEQYF
>TRBJ1-3|TRBV6-5
CASSHPGPGNTIYF
>TRBJ2-7|TRBV29-1
CSVELGGTSGLSASYEQYF
>TRBJ2-1|TRBV7-8
CASSLSKGGRLATYNEQFF
>TRBJ2-7|TRBV20-1
CSAEGIQGATYEQYF
>TRBJ1-2|TRBV10-2
CASSDSRAYGYTF
>TRBJ2-2|TRBV15
CATSSRAGPNTGELFF
>TRBJ2-7|TRBV10-3
CAISEGRGRGIPYEQYF
>TRBJ1-2|TRBV15
CATSREGSLEGGYTF
>TRBJ2-2|TRBV11-2
CASSLAGLAGTGELFF
>TRBJ1-5|TRBV5-1
CASSLDDGSNQPQHF
>TRBJ1-5|TRBV7-9
CASSQGQGGNQPQHF
>TRBJ1-1|TRBV20-1
CRVDRGAEAFF
>TRBJ2-7|TRBV4-1
CASSQAAYGTGVYEQYF
>TRBJ2-5|TRBV15
CATSREGTYETQYF
>TRBJ2-3|TRBV25-1
CASSDGTYITQYF
>TRBJ2-4|TRBV29-1
CSVVGVLAKNIQYF
>TRBJ2-5|TRBV4-2
CASSQVERGAPQETQYF
>TRBJ1-5|TRBV4-1
CVFSQGIVGNQPQHF
>TRBJ2-7|TRBV4-1
CASSQATVGGQGEQYF
>TRBJ2-2|TRBV7-9
CASSSSSNTGELFF
>TRBJ2-2|TRBV29-1
CSVAGHFNRDTGELFF
>TRBJ2-3|TRBV7-3
CASSPSGASTTDTQYF
>TRBJ1-2|TRBV7-2
CASSLMGQGVGYTF
>TRBJ1-1|TRBV7-6
CASSFDRDTEAFF
>TRBJ2-1|TRBV6-5
CASSYSASSYNEQFF
>TRBJ2-7|TRBV7-2
CASSLGAYPRNEQYF
>TRBJ2-4|TRBV28
CASSLFLWEGDDGDKNIQYF
>TRBJ2-7|TRBV5-1
CASSPAGASYEQYF
>TRBJ2-3|TRBV4-2
CASSQGVPGTDTQYF
>TRBJ2-1|TRBV14
CASSPQGGYEQFF
>TRBJ1-1|TRBV29-1
CSVRDGVTEAFF
>TRBJ2-3|TRBV4-2
CASSQAVGEGTDTQYF
>TRBJ2-7|TRBV29-1
CSVHPDSSYEQYF
>TRBJ2-7|TRBV20-1
CSANLPDSYEQYF
>TRBJ2-5|TRBV10-3
CAISESAGRETQYF
>TRBJ2-1|TRBV4-1
CASSQLYRRPNNEQFF
>TRBJ2-2|TRBV27
CASKKGGQGTGGELFF
>TRBJ2-1|TRBV28
CASSLDRGFNNEQFF
>TRBJ2-7|TRBV5-1
CASSWNRAAYEQYF
>TRBJ1-1|TRBV20-1
CSAEDRLNTEAFF
>TRBJ2-7|TRBV13
CASSLGGNSYEQYF
>TRBJ1-2|TRBV29-1
CSVEEPTKWYGYTF
>TRBJ1-1|TRBV9
CASSVGRGLNTEAFF
>TRBJ2-7|TRBV7-8
CASSPLDGHNYEQYF
>TRBJ2-2|TRBV6-5
CAGGGQGNTGELFF
>TRBJ2-7|TRBV7-2
CASSLSSGGLYEQYF
>TRBJ1-4|TRBV13
CASSFRTVNEKLFF